Listed below are T cell receptor beta chains from one sample, sequenced in a study of T cells in Graves' hyperthyroidism and ophthalmopathy. TCRdb reprocessed the multiplex PCR reads via MiXCR and lists one record per CDR3 protein. In the table there are 500,000 to 650,000 distinct CDR3 sequences, just under 20% of which are singletons. The sample was blood. These receptors were taken from a man in his forties with Graves' ophthalmopathy. CDR3s include the opening cysteine and the closing phenylalanine or tryptophan. The order of the fields is D gene, V gene, clone size, J gene, CDR3 protein, CDR3 DNA. D genes are given only for firm matches. Only part of the rows carry a size: once, few, many, or a class if the clone is expanded.

NA	TRBV20-1	few	TRBJ1-1	CSARGAHGSTEAFF	TGCAGTGCTAGGGGCGCGCATGGGAGCACTGAAGCTTTCTTT
TRBD2	TRBV29-1	NA	TRBJ2-5	CSVVDSGGSWTQYF	TGCAGCGTTGTTGATAGCGGGGGGTCATGGACCCAGTACTTC
TRBD1	TRBV12-3/TRBV12-4	NA	TRBJ1-6	CASSPGGAWGSPLHF	TGTGCCAGCAGCCCAGGGGGCGCCTGGGGTTCACCCCTCCACTTT
TRBD2	TRBV3-1	NA	TRBJ2-1	CASSQPGLAGVINEQFF	TGTGCCAGCAGCCAACCGGGACTAGCGGGGGTCATCAATGAGCAGTTCTTC
TRBD2	TRBV18	few	TRBJ2-1	CASSGTSGGRSYNEQFF	TGTGCCAGCTCCGGGACTAGCGGGGGAAGGTCCTACAATGAGCAGTTCTTC
NA	TRBV7-9	NA	TRBJ2-1	CATIWSSYNEQFF	TGTGCCACCATCTGGAGCTCCTACAATGAGCAGTTCTTC
TRBD2	TRBV12-3/TRBV12-4	many	TRBJ2-5	CASSWGGGPQETQYF	TGTGCCAGCAGTTGGGGCGGGGGGCCTCAAGAGACCCAGTACTTC
NA	TRBV12-3/TRBV12-4	NA	TRBJ2-2	CASSRDYPTRELFF	TGTGCCAGCAGTAGAGACTACCCCACCCGGGAGCTGTTTTTT
NA	TRBV30	NA	TRBJ1-6	CAWSRGGNSPLHF	TGTGCCTGGAGTAGAGGGGGTAATTCACCCCTCCACTTT
TRBD1	TRBV10-3	few	TRBJ2-3	CAIREAGTGTDTQYF	TGTGCCATCAGAGAGGCCGGGACAGGCACAGATACGCAGTATTTT
NA	TRBV7-9	few	TRBJ2-1	CASSPSFSSYNEQFF	TGTGCCAGCAGCCCGTCGTTTAGCTCCTACAATGAGCAGTTCTTC
NA	TRBV19	few	TRBJ1-1	CASSIGGQSEAFF	TGTGCCAGTAGTATAGGCGGACAGAGTGAAGCTTTCTTT
TRBD1	TRBV5-1	few	TRBJ1-2	CASRRTGDGYGYTF	TGCGCCAGCAGACGGACAGGGGACGGCTATGGCTACACCTTC
TRBD1	TRBV29-1	NA	TRBJ2-1	CSVSGTGGADNEQFF	TGCAGCGTTTCCGGGACAGGGGGCGCCGACAATGAGCAGTTCTTC
NA	TRBV19	NA	TRBJ1-2	CASLESAGVNYGYTF	TGTGCCAGCCTCGAATCCGCCGGAGTTAACTATGGCTACACCTTC
NA	TRBV18	many	TRBJ2-3	CASSPPFAPDTQYF	TGTGCCAGCTCACCACCGTTTGCACCAGATACGCAGTATTTT
TRBD1	TRBV2	NA	TRBJ2-7	CASSFRDRGAYEQYF	TGTGCCAGCAGCTTCCGGGACAGGGGTGCCTACGAGCAGTACTTC
NA	TRBV2	many	TRBJ1-1	CASDETENTEAFF	TGTGCCAGCGACGAGACAGAGAACACTGAAGCTTTCTTT
TRBD1	TRBV6-5	NA	TRBJ1-4	CASSYRGQGEKLFF	TGTGCCAGCAGTTACAGGGGGCAGGGAGAAAAACTGTTTTTT
NA	TRBV3-1	many	TRBJ1-2	CASSQGTAREGYTF	TGTGCCAGCAGCCAAGGGACAGCCAGGGAAGGCTACACCTTC
TRBD2	TRBV5-1	few	TRBJ2-5	CASSLSGSRQETQYF	TGCGCCAGCAGCTTAAGCGGGAGTCGGCAAGAGACCCAGTACTTC
TRBD2	TRBV28	many	TRBJ2-3	CASSPTSGYSTDTQYF	TGTGCCAGCAGTCCGACTAGCGGCTATAGCACAGATACGCAGTATTTT
NA	TRBV9	few	TRBJ1-5	CASSVANTGGTDNQPQHF	TGTGCCAGCAGCGTAGCTAATACGGGGGGGACGGACAATCAGCCCCAGCATTTT
NA	TRBV3-1	many	TRBJ2-5	CASSLPPNVETQYF	TGTGCCAGCAGCCTTCCTCCGAATGTGGAGACCCAGTACTTC
NA	TRBV28	NA	TRBJ2-1	CASSFTSRGEFF	TGTGCCAGCAGTTTTACCTCCAGAGGGGAGTTCTTC
TRBD1	TRBV20-1	NA	TRBJ1-1	CSARGRDRALAEAFF	TGCAGTGCTAGAGGCCGGGACAGGGCCCTGGCTGAAGCTTTCTTT
TRBD2	TRBV18	NA	TRBJ2-7	CASSPPFGASGSYEQYF	TGTGCCAGCTCACCACCGTTCGGGGCTAGCGGTTCCTACGAGCAGTACTTC
TRBD1	TRBV12-3/TRBV12-4	few	TRBJ2-7	CASSWSRDRDYEQYF	TGTGCCAGCAGTTGGTCCCGCGACAGGGACTACGAGCAGTACTTC
NA	TRBV20-1	few	TRBJ2-7	CSARGDGGPYEQYF	TGCAGTGCTAGAGGGGACGGGGGACCCTACGAGCAGTACTTC
TRBD2	TRBV6-2/TRBV6-3	NA	TRBJ2-2	CASSKGTSAGELFF	TGTGCCAGCAGTAAAGGGACTAGCGCCGGGGAGCTGTTTTTT